This paragraph covers one TCR beta chain sequence. Its antigen is unidentified. Repertoires were generated with immunoSEQ multiplex PCR, while TCRdb's copy carries only in-frame clones and drops some. The table records 80,000 or so clones, about 79% of them present only once. This entry comes from a study of radiotherapy plus CTLA-4 blockade in lung cancer. Study-level information: In approximately 17% of patients, objective responses were seen; 30% to 35% had disease control.

Study-wide points: Radiotherapy with ipilimumab was followed by blood expansion of tumor-derived clones. According to reports, early shifts in blood T cell clones, alongside interferon-beta, forecast response most accurately.

The CDR3 runs to 17 residues. V gave up 2 bases and J gave up 5 bases; unmatched junction bases: 12. The germline gives CDR1 SGHVS, CDR2 FQNEAQ. Focal radiation with ipilimumab CTLA-4 blockade was given to patients with chemo-refractory metastatic non-small-cell lung cancer. This specimen consisted of peripheral blood, obtained from a patient treated with radiotherapy plus ipilimumab. The clonotype comes from a human donor with non-small cell lung cancer who had a partial response to radiotherapy plus ipilimumab. Some clones in this sample may be carry-over from other donors' samples. The rearrangement joins TRBV7-8 to TRBJ2-7; 10 nucleotides match TRBD1. CDR3 coding DNA: TGTGCCAGCAGCTTAAGTAGGCTTGGGACAGGGGAAGACGAGCAGTACTTC. It encodes CASSLSRLGTGEDEQYF. Supplemented by reference TRBV7-8 and TRBJ2-7, the full variable domain reads GAGVSQSPRYKVAKRGQDVALRCDPISGHVSLFWYQQALGQGPEFLTYFQNEAQLDKSGLPSDRFFAERPEGSVSTLKIQRTQQEDSAVYLCASSLSRLGTGEDEQYFGPGTRLTVT.